This T cell receptor beta chain is drawn from a study of post-analysis software for immune sequencing data. Study summary: In terms of disease course, relapsing-remitting, secondary progressive and progressive-relapsing multiple sclerosis were included. Study findings and constraints: Patients with multiple sclerosis recorded significantly lower normalized Chao1 diversity than controls, the study found. Relative to controls, patients had about 5 TRBV segments at higher frequency, with TRBV5-6, TRBV5-1 and TRBV20-1 among these. By F measure, strong co-clustering occurred among samples prepared in the same batch.

Of note for this clonotype: Its antigen is still unknown.

The CDR3 has 16 residues. CDR1 is SGHTA, CDR2 FQGNSA, per germline. V was pared by 5 bases and J by 7 bases, with 11 bases of the junction left unmatched. Researchers reported that TCR beta cDNA libraries carried unique molecular identifiers. T cells numbering about 0.95 to 10 million gave rise to a few hundred thousand cDNA molecules. MiXCR was run by TCRdb on the PCR reads, yielding one entry per CDR3 protein. The sample holds hundreds of thousands of distinct CDR3 sequences; approximately 50% are singletons and the top ten take approximately 4.2%. The rearrangement joins TRBV7-2 to TRBJ1-6; 7 bases line up with TRBD1. Input material: blood. The clonotype originates from a girl between 10 and 17 years old with multiple sclerosis. The CDR3 DNA sequence: TGTGCCAGCAGCCGTGGGGGGACAGAAGGCAATTCACCCCTCCACTTT. Translated, it gives CASSRGGTEGNSPLHF.